This TCR beta chain stems from a study of cytomegalovirus exposure and HLA in healthy donors. Overall study: From donors who were HLA-typed, an early data release held about 89 million unique TCRs. The study, taken as a whole, reports: In a later analysis, across HLA loci, associated TCR counts were highest for DRB1, lowest for HLA-C.

Each donor was healthy, and each was a bone marrow donor. Primers for the PCR totalled 60 Vbeta and 13 Jbeta. Generated by immunoSEQ multiplex PCR, the TCRdb table keeps only in-frame clones and is missing some. The data show about 71,000 clones, 70% seen once. With regard to this clone: Its antigen is unidentified.

The origin of this receptor is a woman aged 45-60 years in good health and CMV-seropositive. Specimen: PBMCs.

CDR3 sequence reads: CASSQASSGNTEAFF. The CDR3, as DNA: TGTGCCAGCTCACAAGCCTCGTCAGGGAACACTGAAGCTTTCTTT. The chain uses TRBV18 and TRBJ1-1, with D unclear. The germline gives CDR1 KGHSH, CDR2 LQKENI. The V end was cut by 4 bases, the J end by 1 base, with 13 bases between. There are 15 residues in the CDR3.